A single sample is the source of the 3 T cell receptor beta chains below, sequenced in a study of T cells in Graves' hyperthyroidism and ophthalmopathy. It was RNA transcripts that yielded the amplified TCR beta CDR3 regions. HTBI primers were employed in a first-round RT-PCR of the TCR CDR3. TCRdb redid the calling of the multiplex PCR reads with MiXCR, one entry per CDR3 protein. Of hundreds of thousands of distinct CDR3 sequences listed, approximately 20% are singletons. The material sequenced was blood. All receptors derive from a man aged 40-55 years with Graves' ophthalmopathy.

Notes on this clonotype: A read error may explain this, as a much larger clone is one base away. The rearrangement joins TRBV5-1 to TRBJ2-3; TRBD1 matches 7 bases. This CDR3 spans 13 amino acids. V lost 5 bases, J lost 4 bases, and 4 bases stayed unmatched. The V gene's germline CDR1 is SGHRS and CDR2 YFSETQ. The CDR3 is CASRTGHADTQYF. In DNA form, the CDR3 reads TGCGCCAGCAGGACAGGGCACGCAGATACGCAGTATTTT. The full variable domain, in which reference TRBV5-1 and TRBJ2-3 provide the parts outside the CDR3, is KAGVTQTPRYLIKTRGQQVTLSCSPISGHRSVSWYQQTPGQGLQFLFEYFSETQRNKGNFPGRFSGRQFSNSRSEMNVSTLELGDSALYLCASRTGHADTQYFGPGTRLTVL.

This clonotype was observed a handful of times. The CDR3 nucleotides read TGTGCCAGCAGTGAGGGACAGGGGTTTTCCTACGAGCAGTACTTC. Its protein is CASSEGQGFSYEQYF. The chain has TRBV6-1 and TRBJ2-7; 10 bases agree with TRBD1. The CDR3 sequence is 15 residues long. With V trimmed by 3 bases and J by 1 base, 3 bases remained unmatched. CDR1 is MNHNS, CDR2 SASEGT, per germline.

The chain combines TRBV30 with TRBJ1-1, with no clear D. Trimming took off 3 bases at V and 5 bases at J, with 19 bases between the two ends. The CDR3 is 15 amino acids. The germline gives CDR1 GTSNPN, CDR2 SVGIG (reference sequence). The CDR3 coding sequence is TGTGCCTGGAGCCCGAGGGTCCTCCGGGGAACTGAAGCTTTCTTT. Its protein product is CAWSPRVLRGTEAFF.